Listed below are T cell receptor beta chains from one sample, sequenced in a study of CD8+ T cells in alopecia areata. Sequencing used immunoSEQ multiplex PCR; TCRdb keeps in-frame clones, though not all of them. The data contain 110,000 or so clones, around two fifths of them seen just once; the ten biggest clones take up 2.5% to 3.5%. Sequencing was done on a sample of CD4+ T cells sorted from blood. The receptors originated from a human donor with alopecia areata. CDR3s include the opening cysteine and the closing phenylalanine or tryptophan. D genes are given only for firm matches. Size tells how often a clone was seen (once, few, many) or the class of an expanded clone, and some rows leave it out.

J | size | V | D | DNA | CDR3
TRBJ2-7 | NA | TRBV27 | TRBD2 | TGTGCCAGCAAAGGGACTACTTATACGTACGAGCAGTACTTC | CASKGTTYTYEQYF
TRBJ1-1 | NA | TRBV29-1 | NA | TGCAGCGTTGATTCAGGGTACACTGAAGCTTTCTTT | CSVDSGYTEAFF
TRBJ1-6 | NA | TRBV7-9 | NA | TGTGCCAGCAGCCCCTCAGCCAACTTGCCCCTCCACTTT | CASSPSANLPLHF
TRBJ2-7 | few | TRBV29-1 | NA | TGCAGCGTCCCAGGACAGCAGGTCCCCTACGAGCAGTACTTC | CSVPGQQVPYEQYF
TRBJ2-1 | NA | TRBV23-1 | NA | TGCGCCAGCAGTCATACGAGAATCTACAATGAGCAGTTCTTC | CASSHTRIYNEQFF
TRBJ2-1 | few | TRBV2 | NA | TGTGCCAGCAGTCCCACTTATGAGCAGTTCTTC | CASSPTYEQFF
TRBJ2-3 | few | TRBV28 | TRBD2 | TGTGCCAGCCGGCTAGCGGGGCGACCAGATACGCAGTATTTT | CASRLAGRPDTQYF
TRBJ2-3 | NA | TRBV2 | TRBD2 | TGTGCCAGCACCTTGACTAGCGGGAGGGCACGTACGCAGTATTTT | CASTLTSGRARTQYF
TRBJ2-1 | NA | TRBV11-2 | NA | TGTGCCAGCAGCGCCGCCGGGGGCCCCTACAATGAGCAGTTCTTC | CASSAAGGPYNEQFF
TRBJ2-1 | NA | TRBV7-2 | NA | TGTGCCAGCAGCTTAGTACAGTTCGAGCAGTTCTTC | CASSLVQFEQFF
TRBJ2-7 | NA | TRBV29-1 | TRBD1 | TGCAGCGTCGGGGACCCCGGACAGGGGATCTACGAGCAGTACTTC | CSVGDPGQGIYEQYF
TRBJ2-3 | NA | TRBV29-1 | NA | TGCAGCGTTGAAAGCTCGGCAGGGCCAAGAAATACGCAGTATTTT | CSVESSAGPRNTQYF
TRBJ2-5 | few | TRBV11-2 | NA | TGTGCCAGCAGCTTAGGGCGGCCCCGGGAGACCCAGTACTTC | CASSLGRPRETQYF
TRBJ2-7 | NA | TRBV2 | TRBD1 | TGTGCCAGCAGCGCTCAAGGACAGGGTCCCTACGAGCAGTACTTC | CASSAQGQGPYEQYF
TRBJ2-5 | NA | TRBV4-1 | TRBD2 | TGCGCCAGCAGCCAAGAAGCCCTAGCGGGAGGGCTGGAGACCCAGTACTTC | CASSQEALAGGLETQYF
TRBJ2-1 | NA | TRBV29-1 | NA | TGCAGCGTGAGAGACTATGAGCAGTTCTTC | CSVRDYEQFF
TRBJ2-7 | NA | TRBV7-6 | TRBD2 | TGTGCCAGCAGCTCGCCCCGAGGGCGGGGGTACGAGCAGTACTTC | CASSSPRGRGYEQYF
TRBJ2-3 | few | TRBV29-1 | NA | TGCAGCGTAGGGGGAATCTATTCCACAGATACGCAGTATTTT | CSVGGIYSTDTQYF
TRBJ2-3 | few | TRBV14 | NA | TGTGCCAGCAGCCAAGAGGGGGCCAGGACCACAGGAGCAGATACGCAGTATTTT | CASSQEGARTTGADTQYF
TRBJ2-2 | few | TRBV5-1 | NA | TGCGCCAGCAGCCCAAGTACCATCACCGGGGAGCTGTTTTTT | CASSPSTITGELFF
TRBJ2-1 | NA | TRBV14 | NA | TGTGCCAGCAGCCAAACCATAAATGAGCAGTTCTTC | CASSQTINEQFF
TRBJ1-1 | few | TRBV6-5 | TRBD1 | TGTGCCAGCAGCCTGGGACAGAGCCGAAAGACTTTCTTT | CASSLGQSRKTFF
TRBJ1-2 | NA | TRBV28 | TRBD1 | TGTGCCAGCAGGCCGGGACAGCGGAGGAACTATGGCTACACCTTC | CASRPGQRRNYGYTF
TRBJ2-2 | few | TRBV7-2 | NA | TGTGCCAGCAGCTTAGGAGCGTTGGGACCCGGGGAGCTGTTTTTT | CASSLGALGPGELFF
TRBJ1-5 | NA | TRBV27 | NA | TGTGCCAGCAGTTTATCCGGGGGCCAGCCCCAGCATTTT | CASSLSGGQPQHF
TRBJ1-2 | NA | TRBV28 | NA | TGTGCCAGCAGCCCCGGGACCGACTATGGCTACACCTTC | CASSPGTDYGYTF
TRBJ2-2 | NA | TRBV11-1 | TRBD2 | TGTGCCAGCAGCTCCCTAGCGGGGGCGCAAGGCACCGGGGAGCTGTTTTTT | CASSSLAGAQGTGELFF
TRBJ1-2 | NA | TRBV28 | NA | TGTGCCAGCGCCACTCTTGTTGACTATGGCTACACCTTC | CASATLVDYGYTF
TRBJ2-3 | few | TRBV29-1 | TRBD2 | TGCAGCGTTGCAGCGGGAGGTGGTACAGATACGCAGTATTTT | CSVAAGGGTDTQYF
TRBJ1-2 | NA | TRBV7-9 | TRBD1 | TGTGCCAGCAGCTTGGTTGGGACAGGGGATGGCTACACCTTC | CASSLVGTGDGYTF
TRBJ1-3 | few | TRBV29-1 | NA | TGCAGCGTTGGATCCCATTCTGGAAACACCATATATTTT | CSVGSHSGNTIYF
TRBJ1-5 | NA | TRBV27 | NA | TGTGCCAGCAGTCAGGGCTATAGCAATCAGCCCCAGCATTTT | CASSQGYSNQPQHF
TRBJ2-3 | few | TRBV29-1 | NA | TGCAGCGTTGAAAGAGTTCTTCAAGATACGCAGTATTTT | CSVERVLQDTQYF
TRBJ2-6 | few | TRBV7-9 | NA | TGTGCCAGCAGCTTGAGGGTAGCTGGGGCCAACGTCCTGACTTTC | CASSLRVAGANVLTF
TRBJ2-2 | NA | TRBV11-2 | NA | TGTGCCAGCAGCACCCTCCGGGGGAACACCGGGGAGCTGTTTTTT | CASSTLRGNTGELFF
TRBJ1-2 | NA | TRBV5-1 | TRBD1 | TGCGCCAGCAGCGCACCCGACAGGGGGCAAAACTATGGCTACACCTTC | CASSAPDRGQNYGYTF
TRBJ2-7 | NA | TRBV4-1 | TRBD2 | TGCGCCAGCAGCCAAGGGGCTAGCGGCTACGAGCAGTACTTC | CASSQGASGYEQYF
TRBJ1-4 | few | TRBV7-8 | TRBD1 | TGTGCCAGCAGCTTAGATTCCATGGACAGGCGGAAACTGTTTTTT | CASSLDSMDRRKLFF
TRBJ2-1 | NA | TRBV29-1 | TRBD2 | TGCAGCGTAAAGCGGGAGGGCCGATACAATGAGCAGTTCTTC | CSVKREGRYNEQFF